This is a list of T cell receptor beta chains from one sample in a study of blood T cell repertoires in COVID-19. Data came from immunoSEQ multiplex PCR; TCRdb stores just in-frame clones and leaves some out. The table lists about 220,000 clones, approximately 81% of them singletons. The specimen was peripheral blood. These receptors were obtained from an older woman who had recovered from COVID-19. Each CDR3 is given with its conserved first and last residue. The order of the fields is D gene, V gene, J gene, clone size, CDR3 DNA, CDR3 protein. D genes are given only for firm matches. Expanded clones get a size class; other rows say once, few or many, or leave the size out.

d_call: NA; v_call: TRBV11-2; j_call: TRBJ1-1; clone_size: NA; cdr3_nt: TGTGCCAGCAGCTTAGGGACAGACACTGAAGCTTTCTTT; cdr3_aa: CASSLGTDTEAFF
d_call: TRBD1; v_call: TRBV5-1; j_call: TRBJ2-1; clone_size: NA; cdr3_nt: TGCGCCAGCAGTTCAGAGACAGGGGGCTACAATGAGCAGTTCTTC; cdr3_aa: CASSSETGGYNEQFF
d_call: TRBD1; v_call: TRBV30; j_call: TRBJ1-2; clone_size: NA; cdr3_nt: TGTGCCTGGAAAAGACAGGGTAGGGACTATGGCTACACCTTC; cdr3_aa: CAWKRQGRDYGYTF
d_call: NA; v_call: TRBV10-3; j_call: TRBJ2-2; clone_size: NA; cdr3_nt: TGTGCCATCAGTATAGGCCAGGGGACCGGGGAGCTGTTTTTT; cdr3_aa: CAISIGQGTGELFF
d_call: TRBD2; v_call: TRBV9; j_call: TRBJ2-1; clone_size: NA; cdr3_nt: TGTGCCAGCAGCGTACCCGGGACTAGCGTTAATGAGCAGTTCTTC; cdr3_aa: CASSVPGTSVNEQFF
d_call: TRBD1; v_call: TRBV7-2; j_call: TRBJ1-1; clone_size: NA; cdr3_nt: TGTGCCAGCAGCTTAGACAGGGGGCCGGAAGCTTTCTTT; cdr3_aa: CASSLDRGPEAFF
d_call: NA; v_call: TRBV11-2; j_call: TRBJ1-2; clone_size: NA; cdr3_nt: TGTGCCAGCAGCTCCACAGGGACCCCCTATGGCTACACCTTC; cdr3_aa: CASSSTGTPYGYTF
d_call: TRBD1; v_call: TRBV5-1; j_call: TRBJ1-5; clone_size: once; cdr3_nt: TGCGCCAGCAGCTTGGGACAGGGCCAGCCCCAGCATTTT; cdr3_aa: CASSLGQGQPQHF
d_call: TRBD1; v_call: TRBV7-2; j_call: TRBJ1-3; clone_size: NA; cdr3_nt: TGTGCCAGCAGCTCCTCCGGGACAGGACGGTACACCATATATTTT; cdr3_aa: CASSSSGTGRYTIYF
d_call: NA; v_call: TRBV19; j_call: TRBJ2-2; clone_size: NA; cdr3_nt: TGTGCCAGTAGTATAAACGGGGGATCGAACACCGGGGAGCTGTTTTTT; cdr3_aa: CASSINGGSNTGELFF
d_call: NA; v_call: TRBV11-2; j_call: TRBJ1-2; clone_size: few; cdr3_nt: TGTGCCAGCAGCTTAGAGGCAGGGGTCGGCTACACCTTC; cdr3_aa: CASSLEAGVGYTF
d_call: TRBD2; v_call: TRBV5-6; j_call: TRBJ2-5; clone_size: NA; cdr3_nt: TGTGCCAGCAGCTCGAGCGGGGGGGCCGGGGAGACCCAGTACTTC; cdr3_aa: CASSSSGGAGETQYF
d_call: NA; v_call: TRBV30; j_call: TRBJ2-7; clone_size: NA; cdr3_nt: TGTGCCTGGAGTCAGCGCCTAAGTTCCTACGAGCAGTACTTC; cdr3_aa: CAWSQRLSSYEQYF
d_call: NA; v_call: TRBV3-1/TRBV3-2; j_call: TRBJ2-5; clone_size: NA; cdr3_nt: TGTGCCAGCAGCCAAGATCTTCTGAGCGCACAAGAGACCCAGTACTTC; cdr3_aa: CASSQDLLSAQETQYF
d_call: TRBD1; v_call: TRBV5-6; j_call: TRBJ1-4; clone_size: NA; cdr3_nt: TGTGCCAGCAGCTCAACCCAGGGGGACCGTGAAAAACTGTTTTTT; cdr3_aa: CASSSTQGDREKLFF
d_call: NA; v_call: TRBV30; j_call: TRBJ2-1; clone_size: once; cdr3_nt: TGTGCCTGGAGTGTACGGGGTCCGTCCGTAGGGCAGTTCTTC; cdr3_aa: CAWSVRGPSVGQFF
d_call: TRBD1; v_call: TRBV29-1; j_call: TRBJ2-7; clone_size: NA; cdr3_nt: TGCAGCGTTGCAGGGGGCGAGGAGTACGAGCAGTACTTC; cdr3_aa: CSVAGGEEYEQYF
d_call: TRBD1; v_call: TRBV6-1; j_call: TRBJ1-5; clone_size: few; cdr3_nt: TGTGCCAGCAGTGAGCCACCGACAGGGGGCAGTCAGCCCCAGCATTTT; cdr3_aa: CASSEPPTGGSQPQHF
d_call: TRBD2; v_call: TRBV28; j_call: TRBJ2-1; clone_size: NA; cdr3_nt: TGTGCCAGCAGTTATCTAGGACTAGCGGGGGTAAGCTCCTACAATGAGCAGTTCTTC; cdr3_aa: CASSYLGLAGVSSYNEQFF
d_call: TRBD2; v_call: TRBV6-1; j_call: TRBJ2-7; clone_size: NA; cdr3_nt: TGTGCCAGCAGTGAGATGCTAGCGGGGGGGTACCCCGCCGGGCGCTACGAGCAGTACTTC; cdr3_aa: CASSEMLAGGYPAGRYEQYF
d_call: TRBD1; v_call: TRBV19; j_call: TRBJ1-2; clone_size: NA; cdr3_nt: TGTGCCAGTATTGGGACAGGGTGGGGCTACACCTTC; cdr3_aa: CASIGTGWGYTF
d_call: NA; v_call: TRBV19; j_call: TRBJ1-4; clone_size: NA; cdr3_nt: TGTGCCAGTAGCCGGGGGGTTATTGAAAAACTGTTTTTT; cdr3_aa: CASSRGVIEKLFF
d_call: NA; v_call: TRBV7-8; j_call: TRBJ1-4; clone_size: NA; cdr3_nt: TGTGCCAGCAGCTTAATGCCAGGAACTAATGAAAAACTGTTTTTT; cdr3_aa: CASSLMPGTNEKLFF
d_call: NA; v_call: TRBV6-6; j_call: TRBJ1-3; clone_size: NA; cdr3_nt: TGTGCCAGCAGCCGGGGAGATCGAAACACCATATATTTT; cdr3_aa: CASSRGDRNTIYF
d_call: NA; v_call: TRBV6-5; j_call: TRBJ1-2; clone_size: few; cdr3_nt: TGTGCCAGCAGGAGACAGAATGGCTACACCTTC; cdr3_aa: CASRRQNGYTF
d_call: NA; v_call: TRBV3-1/TRBV3-2; j_call: TRBJ2-5; clone_size: NA; cdr3_nt: TGTGCCAGCAGCCCCAACGATCAAGAGACTCAGTACTTC; cdr3_aa: CASSPNDQETQYF
d_call: TRBD1; v_call: TRBV27; j_call: TRBJ2-4; clone_size: once; cdr3_nt: TGTGCCAGCAGTATACGGACAGGGGACGGAAACATTCAGTACTTC; cdr3_aa: CASSIRTGDGNIQYF
d_call: NA; v_call: TRBV2; j_call: TRBJ2-5; clone_size: few; cdr3_nt: TGTGCCAGGATGGACAGAGAACAAGAGACCCAGTACTTC; cdr3_aa: CARMDREQETQYF
d_call: NA; v_call: TRBV2; j_call: TRBJ2-5; clone_size: NA; cdr3_nt: TGTGCCAGCAGTGACTGGGGGCCCCAAGAGACCCAGTACTTC; cdr3_aa: CASSDWGPQETQYF
d_call: NA; v_call: TRBV6-6; j_call: TRBJ1-5; clone_size: NA; cdr3_nt: TGTGCCAGCAGGACAGGTCTCAATCAGCCCCAGCATTTT; cdr3_aa: CASRTGLNQPQHF
d_call: NA; v_call: TRBV6-2/TRBV6-3; j_call: TRBJ1-1; clone_size: NA; cdr3_nt: TGTGCCAGCAGTTACCCCTCCAAACAGGGTCAAAACACTGAAGCTTTCTTT; cdr3_aa: CASSYPSKQGQNTEAFF
d_call: NA; v_call: TRBV9; j_call: TRBJ1-3; clone_size: NA; cdr3_nt: TGTGCCAGCAGCGCCCGTCCCGGAAACACCATATATTTT; cdr3_aa: CASSARPGNTIYF
d_call: TRBD1; v_call: TRBV4-1; j_call: TRBJ1-1; clone_size: NA; cdr3_nt: TGCGCCAGCAGCCGAAACAGGGGGGGGGCTGAAGCTTTCTTT; cdr3_aa: CASSRNRGGAEAFF
d_call: NA; v_call: TRBV7-9; j_call: TRBJ1-4; clone_size: NA; cdr3_nt: TGTGCCAGCAGCTTAGCCCGGGGGGAAAAACTGTTTTTT; cdr3_aa: CASSLARGEKLFF
d_call: TRBD1; v_call: TRBV25-1; j_call: TRBJ2-7; clone_size: NA; cdr3_nt: TGTGCCAGCAGTGAATGGGGGACAGGGGGCTTGGTGGGTTACGAGCAGTACTTC; cdr3_aa: CASSEWGTGGLVGYEQYF
d_call: TRBD1; v_call: TRBV4-2; j_call: TRBJ1-4; clone_size: NA; cdr3_nt: TGTGCCAGCAGCCAGGGGACAGCAAATTATGAAAAACTGTTTTTT; cdr3_aa: CASSQGTANYEKLFF
d_call: TRBD1; v_call: TRBV6-5; j_call: TRBJ1-2; clone_size: NA; cdr3_nt: TGTGCCAGCAGTAACCCTGAGGGACAGCGATATGGCTACACCTTC; cdr3_aa: CASSNPEGQRYGYTF
d_call: NA; v_call: TRBV29-1; j_call: TRBJ1-2; clone_size: NA; cdr3_nt: TGCAGCGTTGAAGATCTCGGGAGGGACTACTATGGCTACACCTTC; cdr3_aa: CSVEDLGRDYYGYTF
d_call: TRBD1; v_call: TRBV12-3/TRBV12-4; j_call: TRBJ2-7; clone_size: NA; cdr3_nt: TGTGCCAGCAGTTTGACAGGGGATGAGCAGTACTTC; cdr3_aa: CASSLTGDEQYF
d_call: NA; v_call: TRBV29-1; j_call: TRBJ2-7; clone_size: NA; cdr3_nt: TGCAGCGCCGTCTCACTTTGGGAGCAGTACTTC; cdr3_aa: CSAVSLWEQYF
d_call: TRBD1; v_call: TRBV25-1; j_call: TRBJ1-2; clone_size: NA; cdr3_nt: TGTGCCAGCAGTGAAGACGGGACAGGGTTGGATACCTTC; cdr3_aa: CASSEDGTGLDTF
d_call: NA; v_call: TRBV6-1; j_call: TRBJ1-1; clone_size: NA; cdr3_nt: TGTGCCAGCAGTGACAGGGGTACTGAAGCTTTCTTT; cdr3_aa: CASSDRGTEAFF